This is a list of T cell receptor beta chains from one sample in a study of blood T cell repertoires in COVID-19. Only in-frame clones appear in the TCRdb table, and some are missing; sequencing was by immunoSEQ multiplex PCR. The sample carries fewer than 80,000 clones, more than 65% recorded once. The material sequenced was peripheral blood. The receptors shown here come from a human donor in a cohort sampled during active COVID-19. The CDR3 runs from the conserved cysteine through the conserved F or W. Fields, in order: clone size, J gene, V gene, D gene, CDR3 DNA, CDR3 protein. D genes are given only for firm matches. The size entry is marked missing in some rows and otherwise reads once, few, many or a size class.

>-|TRBJ1-1|TRBV6-6|-
TGTGCCAGCAGACGGGACGCGGGGACTGAAGCTTTCTTT
CASRRDAGTEAFF
>-|TRBJ1-5|TRBV10-3|TRBD1
TGTGCCATCGGGACAGGCAATCAGCCCCAGCATTTT
CAIGTGNQPQHF
>-|TRBJ2-2|TRBV27|TRBD2
TGTGCCAGCACGCATCTAGCGGGCAAGACGAACACCGGGGAGCTGTTTTTT
CASTHLAGKTNTGELFF
>-|TRBJ2-1|TRBV24-1|TRBD2
TGTGCCACCAGTGCCTCGCTAGCGGGGGGTAACAATGAGCAGTTCTTC
CATSASLAGGNNEQFF
>-|TRBJ1-2|TRBV30|-
TGTGCCTGGAGTCCGGAGGGCTATGGCTACACCTTC
CAWSPEGYGYTF
>-|TRBJ2-3|TRBV11-1|-
TGTGCCAGCAGCTTTAGTCTCGGGATGGGCACAGATACGCAGTATTTT
CASSFSLGMGTDTQYF
>-|TRBJ2-1|TRBV6-2/TRBV6-3|-
TGTGCCAGCAGTTCCGCTAGAGGCTACAATGAGCAGTTCTTC
CASSSARGYNEQFF
>-|TRBJ2-7|TRBV6-5|-
TGTGCCAGCAGTTACTCCCCACGGGGGTCCTACGAGCAGTACTTC
CASSYSPRGSYEQYF
>few|TRBJ1-6|TRBV6-5|TRBD1
TGTGCCAGCATTACAGACAGGGCCTTACGGTCACCCCTCCACTTT
CASITDRALRSPLHF
>-|TRBJ1-2|TRBV6-1|-
TGTGCCAGCAGTGTAGCAGGGGTACGAGGCTATGGCTACACCTTC
CASSVAGVRGYGYTF
>-|TRBJ1-2|TRBV19|-
TGTGCCAGTAGTGCTGACGGGACAAGTGGTGGCTACACCTTC
CASSADGTSGGYTF
>few|TRBJ1-4|TRBV5-1|-
TGCGCCAGCAGCTTGGTTGACAGCGCAACTAATGAAAAACTGTTTTTT
CASSLVDSATNEKLFF
>few|TRBJ2-1|TRBV5-4|TRBD2
TGTGCCAGCAGTCCGCTTGGTTCTAGCGGGGTCAATGAGCAGTTCTTC
CASSPLGSSGVNEQFF
>-|TRBJ1-1|TRBV7-8|-
TGTGCCAGCAGCTTGGGTGTGTCGGGGGCTGAAGCTTTCTTT
CASSLGVSGAEAFF
>-|TRBJ2-5|TRBV19|-
TGTGCCAGTAGTATAAACACCCAAGAGACCCAGTACTTC
CASSINTQETQYF
>once|TRBJ1-2|TRBV28|-
TGTGCCAGCAGTTCCCGCCGAAGATCAACAGGGAACACTAACTATGGCTACACCTTC
CASSSRRRSTGNTNYGYTF
>-|TRBJ2-6|TRBV2|-
TGTGCCAGCAGTGAAAGGGGATCTGGGGCCAACGTCCTGACTTTC
CASSERGSGANVLTF
>-|TRBJ1-5|TRBV19|TRBD1
TGTGCCAGTAGTACGGACAGGGAGCAGCCCCAGCATTTT
CASSTDREQPQHF
>once|TRBJ2-5|TRBV9|TRBD1
TGTGCCAGCACCCTGACAGGGGGGGCCGGAGAGACCCAGTACTTC
CASTLTGGAGETQYF
>-|TRBJ1-5|TRBV4-2|TRBD1
TGTGCCAGCAGCCAAAGCGGGACAGGGGTAGGCAATCAGCCCCAGCATTTT
CASSQSGTGVGNQPQHF
>-|TRBJ2-5|TRBV5-1|-
TGCGCCAGCAGCTTGGTAGGCACAGGTGGGCAAGAGACCCAGTACTTC
CASSLVGTGGQETQYF
>-|TRBJ1-3|TRBV5-1|TRBD1
TGCGCCAGCGGACAGGGGGTTGGTGGAAACACCATATATTTT
CASGQGVGGNTIYF
>-|TRBJ1-6|TRBV10-1|-
TGCAGGAACAGGGTTTTGAATTCACCCCTCCACTTT
CRNRVLNSPLHF
>few|TRBJ1-6|TRBV4-3|-
TGCGCCAGCAGCCAAGCTCCGGATAATTCACCCCTCCACTTT
CASSQAPDNSPLHF
>-|TRBJ2-3|TRBV2|-
TGTGCCAGCAGTGAAGTGGTGGGTTCAGGCACGCAGTATTTT
CASSEVVGSGTQYF
>-|TRBJ1-4|TRBV30|-
TGTGCCTGGAGTGGGACCGGGGTCCTAAATAATGAAAAACTGTTTTTT
CAWSGTGVLNNEKLFF
>-|TRBJ2-5|TRBV30|TRBD2
TGTGCCTGGATGCGGGGGGCTGAGACCCAGTACTTC
CAWMRGAETQYF
>-|TRBJ1-4|TRBV5-1|-
TGCGCCAGCAGCTCGGATCGGGGTAATGAAAAACTGTTTTTT
CASSSDRGNEKLFF
>once|TRBJ1-1|TRBV4-2|-
TGTGCCAGCAGCCGGGCGGGGGGTACTGAAGCTTTCTTT
CASSRAGGTEAFF
>-|TRBJ2-1|TRBV7-2|-
TGTGCCAGCAGCCCAGAGGGCAGGGGGGCCTACAATGAGCAGTTCTTC
CASSPEGRGAYNEQFF
>-|TRBJ2-2|TRBV5-4|TRBD1
TGTGCCAGCAGCCGGACAGGGGGCGTCTCGAACACCGGGGAGCTGTTTTTT
CASSRTGGVSNTGELFF
>-|TRBJ1-2|TRBV19|TRBD1
TGTGCCAGTAGTCCACGGGACAGCCCGGCGAAAACCTTC
CASSPRDSPAKTF
>-|TRBJ2-1|TRBV5-6|TRBD2
TGTGCCAGCAGCTGGGGAACTAGCGGGGGGGACAATGAGCAGTTCTTC
CASSWGTSGGDNEQFF
>few|TRBJ1-2|TRBV27|-
TGTGCCAGCAGTTTATCCCCGATACAGGGCAGCTATGGCTACACCTTC
CASSLSPIQGSYGYTF
>-|TRBJ2-3|TRBV10-3|TRBD1
TGTGCCATCAGTGACACAGGGGGCACAGATACGCAGTATTTT
CAISDTGGTDTQYF
>-|TRBJ2-6|TRBV7-9|TRBD2
TGTGCCAGCAGCTTAGCAAGCGGGATCTCTGGGGCCAACGTCCTGACTTTC
CASSLASGISGANVLTF
>-|TRBJ2-7|TRBV11-1|-
TGTGCCAGCAGCTCCTCAAGGGGGGGGGAGCAGTACTTC
CASSSSRGGEQYF
>few|TRBJ1-3|TRBV28|TRBD1
TGTGCCAGCAGCCGTGACAGGGTGGTTAACACCATATATTTT
CASSRDRVVNTIYF
>-|TRBJ1-2|TRBV6-5|-
TGTGCCAGCAGTTATAGGGTGGGTGGGGCGAGCTATGGCTACACCTTC
CASSYRVGGASYGYTF
>-|TRBJ1-2|TRBV5-4|TRBD1
TGTGCCAGCGAGGACCGGGACAGGGTCGACTATGGCTACACCTTC
CASEDRDRVDYGYTF
>once|TRBJ1-5|TRBV6-6|TRBD1
TGTGCCAGCAGTACCGGACAGGGCAGACAGCCCCAGCATTTT
CASSTGQGRQPQHF
>-|TRBJ1-3|TRBV9|TRBD1
TGTGCCAGCAGCGCCACAGGGGCTGGAAACACCATATATTTT
CASSATGAGNTIYF
>many|TRBJ2-7|TRBV3-1/TRBV3-2|-
TGTGCCAGCAGCCAAGTTAACGGGGGTCCCTACGAGCAGTACTTC
CASSQVNGGPYEQYF
>medium-sized|TRBJ1-3|TRBV19|-
TGTGCCAGTCGGGGGTACGCGGGGGGATCTCTCGGAAACACCATATATTTT
CASRGYAGGSLGNTIYF
>-|TRBJ2-7|TRBV6-6|-
TGTGCCAGCAGTTATGGCAGGGACTACGAGCAGTACTTC
CASSYGRDYEQYF
>-|TRBJ2-1|TRBV7-2|TRBD2
TGTGCCAGCAGCCCCGACGGACTAGCCAATGAGCAGTTCTTC
CASSPDGLANEQFF
>-|TRBJ1-4|TRBV19|-
TGTGCCAGTAGTGTAGGGTGGAGGAGGGGCGAAAAACTGTTTTTT
CASSVGWRRGEKLFF
>-|TRBJ1-6|TRBV7-2|-
TGTGCCAGCAGCTTAATGGACAGAAGACTGTCTAATTCACCCCTCCACTTT
CASSLMDRRLSNSPLHF
>-|TRBJ2-7|TRBV28|TRBD2
TGTGCCAGCAGTTTAAACCCTAGCGGGGGTCGCGAGCAGTACTTC
CASSLNPSGGREQYF
>few|TRBJ2-3|TRBV9|TRBD1
TGTGCCAGCAGAGCCACCGGGACAGACACAGATACGCAGTATTTT
CASRATGTDTDTQYF
>-|TRBJ1-4|TRBV2|-
TGTGCCAGCAGTGAAGCTACCCCCCGGGGGCTGTTTTTT
CASSEATPRGLFF